Below, 13 T cell receptor beta chains from the same sample are listed, as sequenced in a study of T cell responses to AZD1222 COVID-19 vaccine. TCRdb's table, derived via immunoSEQ multiplex PCR, lists solely in-frame clones and lacks some. The sample comprises nearly 200,000 clones, about 94% of which are singletons, and about 1% rests with the top ten. The source material was peripheral blood, sampled 28 days after the second AZD1222 dose. These receptors came from an adult who received the AZD1222 COVID-19 vaccine.

J is TRBJ2-1 and V is TRBV4-2; D gene ambiguous. The CDR3 is 16 amino acids. Germline V gene data show CDR1 as LGHNA and CDR2 as YNFKEQ. V was clipped by 0 bases and J by 7 bases, with 16 bases between them. CDR3 in amino acids: CASSQERWVGGNEQFF. The CDR3 DNA sequence: TGTGCCAGCAGCCAAGAGAGGTGGGTTGGCGGAAATGAGCAGTTCTTC.

In its sample, this clone was seen once. The rearrangement links TRBV11-1 to TRBJ2-7, with D maybe TRBD1 (5 bases). Trimming removed 5 bases from V and 6 bases from J, with 17 bases in between. CDR3 length: 14 residues. Germline V gene sequence: CDR1 SGHAT, CDR2 FQDESV (reference sequence). The CDR3 coding sequence is TGTGCCAGCAGCCGTGAAGGGGCCCGTTTCGAGCAGTACTTC. Amino acids: CASSREGARFEQYF.

The chain employs TRBV4-1 and TRBJ1-1, with TRBD1 identical over 8 bases. The V gene end was trimmed by 1 base and the J gene end by 4 bases; junction bases not matched to a gene: 5. CDR3 length equals 15 residues. The germline V gene has CDR1 MGHRA and CDR2 YSYEKL. The DNA of the CDR3 is TGCGCCAGCAGCCAAGCCGGACAGGGAAGCACTGAAGCTTTCTTT. Translated: CASSQAGQGSTEAFF.

The J gene is TRBJ1-2, the V gene TRBV5-1, with 9 bases aligning to TRBD1. This CDR3 is built from 17 residues. Germline assignment: CDR1 SGHRS and CDR2 YFSETQ. V was pared by 4 bases and J by 5 bases, with 15 bases of the junction left unmatched. The CDR3 nucleotides read TGCGCCAGCAGCCGCTCACCGGGACAGGGATCTCAGTATGGCTACACCTTC. Translated, it gives CASSRSPGQGSQYGYTF.

V is TRBV5-1 and J is TRBJ1-1; TRBD1 might be the D (5 bases). V lost 4 bases and J lost 6, with 10 bases in between. This CDR3 contains 12 residues. In germline, CDR1 is SGHRS, CDR2 YFSETQ. The chain's CDR3 is CASSTRGAEAFF. The CDR3 coding sequence is TGCGCCAGCAGCACCCGGGGGGCTGAAGCTTTCTTT. Combining the CDR3 with reference TRBV5-1 and TRBJ1-1 gives the whole variable domain KAGVTQTPRYLIKTRGQQVTLSCSPISGHRSVSWYQQTPGQGLQFLFEYFSETQRNKGNFPGRFSGRQFSNSRSEMNVSTLELGDSALYLCASSTRGAEAFFGQGTRLTVV.

The V gene is TRBV2, the J gene TRBJ1-1; possible D gene TRBD1, 6 bases. CDR1 and CDR2 (germline): SNHLY, FYNNEI. This CDR3 spans 13 amino acids. V was pared by 5 bases and J by 2 bases, with 9 bases between. The CDR3 coding sequence is TGTGCCAGCAGTCGGACAGCCAACACTGAAGCTTTCTTT. Translation gives CASSRTANTEAFF.

This chain links TRBV9 with TRBJ1-4; 8 bases align to TRBD1. V dropped 7 bases and J dropped 7; count of bases not matched to a gene: 3. Germline lookup yields CDR1 SGDLS and CDR2 YYNGEE. The CDR3 extends over 12 amino acids. DNA of the CDR3: TGTGCCAGCCAGGGGGCCAGTGAAAAACTGTTTTTT. Its protein is CASQGASEKLFF.

The chain carries TRBV2 and TRBJ1-6, with TRBD1 as a possible D gene (5 bases). Germline lookup yields CDR1 SNHLY and CDR2 FYNNEI. V was trimmed by 0 bases and J by 6 bases, leaving 9 bases between them. The CDR3 consists of 15 residues. The CDR3 reads CASSEAWDLNSPLHF. DNA of the CDR3: TGTGCCAGCAGTGAAGCGTGGGACCTTAATTCACCCCTCCACTTT. The variable domain in full, with the rest retrieved from reference TRBV2 and TRBJ1-6, is EPEVTQTPSHQVTQMGQEVILRCVPISNHLYFYWYRQILGQKVEFLVSFYNNEISEKSEIFDDQFSVERPDGSNFTLKIRSTKLEDSAMYFCASSEAWDLNSPLHFGNGTRLTVT.

This rearrangement joins TRBV10-3 to TRBJ1-1; the D gene is possibly TRBD1 (5 bases). Deletions cut 5 bases from V and 1 base from J, with 11 bases between. Germline CDR1 and CDR2: ENHRY and SYGVKD. This CDR3 contains 14 residues. This chain's CDR3 is CAISSRGTNTEAFF. DNA for the CDR3: TGTGCCATCAGTTCCCGGGGGACGAACACTGAAGCTTTCTTT.

The rearrangement links TRBV4-1 to TRBJ1-5; 9 positions match TRBD1. The ends lost 0 bases at V and 6 bases at J; junction bases unmatched: 9. Germline-derived CDR1 and CDR2 are MGHRA and YSYEKL. The CDR3 is 17 residues long. CDR3: CASSQEVQGAKSQPQHF. CDR3 DNA sequence: TGCGCCAGCAGCCAAGAAGTACAGGGGGCGAAGAGTCAGCCCCAGCATTTT.

V is TRBV10-1 and J is TRBJ1-3; maybe TRBD1 (5 bases). Trimming took 6 bases from V and 2 from J, leaving 14 bases between them. Germline V gene data show CDR1 as WNHNN and CDR2 as SYGVQD (reference sequence). The CDR3 loop spans 15 amino acids. The CDR3 nucleotides read TGCGCCAGCAGAACTGGACAAGGCCCTGGAAACACCATATATTTT. It codes for CASRTGQGPGNTIYF.

The CDR3 bases are TGTGCCAGCAGTTTTGGGGCAGGGGGCGTGGGCTATGGCTACACCTTC. This sequence encodes CASSFGAGGVGYGYTF. J is TRBJ1-2 and V is TRBV27; 8 bases agree with TRBD1. In germline, CDR1 is MNHEY, CDR2 SMNVEV (reference sequence). This CDR3 spans 16 amino acids. Trimming removed 3 bases from V and 4 bases from J; junction bases left unmatched: 10.

V gene TRBV12-3 or TRBV12-4 combines with J gene TRBJ1-1; D unclear. V dropped 2 bases and J dropped 8 bases, with 6 bases sitting between them. The CDR3 has 11 residues. The CDR3 sequence is CASSLSREAFF. CDR3 coding DNA: TGTGCCAGCAGTTTATCCAGGGAAGCTTTCTTT.